This T cell receptor beta chain stems from a study of blood T cell repertoires in COVID-19. Background on the study: COVID-19 samples from acute and convalescent phases originated in the United States, Italy and Spain.

Original analysis: Counts of nucleated cells, estimated from reference gene primer amplification, were obtained. Sequencing was performed with immunoSEQ multiplex PCR; in TCRdb, only in-frame clones are kept and a portion is missing. The D gene and trimming were derived from the DNA, and the V and J assignments and clone size from that table. The data hold 150,000 to 200,000 clones, with over 75% observed a single time. The sequenced sample was PBMCs or T cells enriched from blood (not recorded which). The receptor comes from a woman aged 40-49 years with acute COVID-19.

The CDR3 DNA sequence: TGTGCCAGTCGAGAGGGTAGCTCCTACAATGAGCAGTTCTTC. Translating gives CASREGSSYNEQFF. The V and J genes are TRBV19 and TRBJ2-1; a weak D match, TRBD2 (5 bases). V was trimmed by 8 bases and J by 0 bases, leaving 11 bases between them. Germline CDR1 reads LNHDA; CDR2 reads SQIVND (reference sequence). This CDR3 is 14 amino acids long.